This T cell receptor (beta chain) is from a study of T cells expressing NK-cell markers. Study-wide background: The TCR beta repertoires were obtained from sorted CD3+CD56+NKG2C+, CD3+CD56+NKG2C- and CD3+CD56-NKG2C+ T cells.

Details on this clonotype: Its antigen is not identified.

Study-level results: In a few donors, dominant clonotypes made up about 28.3-65% of CD3+CD56-NKG2C+ cells. Of CD8+ T cells, 1.0-7.0% belonged to dominant NKG2C+ clonotypes in five to seven donors.

From the 5' RACE reads, TCRdb lists one entry per CDR3 protein and no DNA. The record lists hundreds of thousands of distinct CDR3 sequences, of which the ten most abundant hold 6% to 8%. The receptor was isolated from a woman between 18 and 75 years old in good health. Sequenced input: blood T cells: a sorted CD56 or NKG2C T cell subset, CD4+ or CD8+ T cells, or bulk PBMC T cells (not recorded which).

The CDR3 reads CASNPGGAEVHNEQFF. This chain links TRBV7-9 with TRBJ2-1; TCRdb's D call of TRBD1 is untestable without DNA. The CDR3 loop spans 16 amino acids. Germline-derived CDR1 and CDR2 are SEHNR and FQNEAQ (reference sequence). Looking up the rest from reference TRBV7-9 and TRBJ2-1 gives the full variable domain: DTGVSQNPRHKITKRGQNVTFRCDPISEHNRLYWYRQTLGQGPEFLTYFQNEAQLEKSRLLSDRFSAERPKGSFSTLEIQRTEQGDSAMYLCASNPGGAEVHNEQFFGPGTRLTVL.